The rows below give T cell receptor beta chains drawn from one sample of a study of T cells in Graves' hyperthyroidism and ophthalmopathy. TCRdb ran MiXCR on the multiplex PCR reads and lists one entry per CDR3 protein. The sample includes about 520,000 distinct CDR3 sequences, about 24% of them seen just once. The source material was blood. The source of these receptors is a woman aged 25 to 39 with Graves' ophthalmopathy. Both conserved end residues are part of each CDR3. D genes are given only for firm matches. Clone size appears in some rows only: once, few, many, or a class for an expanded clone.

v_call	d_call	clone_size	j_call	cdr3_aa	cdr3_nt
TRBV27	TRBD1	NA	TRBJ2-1	CASSSGDRIHEQFF	TGTGCCAGCAGTTCCGGGGACAGGATCCATGAGCAGTTCTTC
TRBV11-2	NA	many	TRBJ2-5	CASSLVPVSRGLLGTQYF	TGTGCCAGCAGCTTAGTCCCGGTTAGCAGGGGCCTTCTTGGGACCCAGTACTTC
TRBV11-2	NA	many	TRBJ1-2	CASSSQGRDYTF	TGTGCCAGCAGCTCCCAGGGTCGGGACTACACCTTC
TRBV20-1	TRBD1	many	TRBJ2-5	CSCSPVDRGFETQYF	TGCAGTTGCTCACCGGTGGACAGGGGGTTTGAGACCCAGTACTTC
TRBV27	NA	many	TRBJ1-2	CASSSAEGSYGYTF	TGTGCCAGCAGTTCAGCTGAAGGGAGCTATGGCTACACCTTC
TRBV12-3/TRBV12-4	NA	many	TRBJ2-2	CASSLRGARGELFF	TGTGCCAGCAGTTTAAGAGGAGCCAGGGGGGAGCTGTTTTTT
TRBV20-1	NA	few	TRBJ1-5	CSGHPGIGQPQHF	TGCAGTGGCCACCCGGGGATCGGTCAGCCCCAGCATTTT
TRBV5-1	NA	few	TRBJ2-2	CASSLTIGDGELFF	TGCGCCAGCAGCTTGACAATAGGGGACGGGGAGCTGTTTTTT
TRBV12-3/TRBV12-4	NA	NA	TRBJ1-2	CASTQGGYGYTF	TGTGCCAGCACCCAAGGGGGGTATGGCTACACCTTC
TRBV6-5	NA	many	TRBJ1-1	CASSYRGYTEAFF	TGTGCCAGCAGTTACAGAGGATACACTGAAGCTTTCTTT
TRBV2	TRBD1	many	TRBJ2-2	CASRGGQAAGELFF	TGTGCCAGCAGAGGAGGACAGGCGGCCGGGGAGCTGTTTTTT
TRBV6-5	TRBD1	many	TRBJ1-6	CASSYSGQGGYSPLHF	TGTGCCAGCAGTTACTCGGGACAGGGAGGGTATTCACCCCTCCACTTT
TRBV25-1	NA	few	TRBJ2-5	CASRGTGIQETQYF	TGTGCCAGCAGAGGTACAGGAATCCAAGAGACCCAGTACTTC
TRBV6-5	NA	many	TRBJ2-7	CASSYGIGYEQYF	TGTGCCAGCAGTTACGGGATCGGCTACGAGCAGTACTTC
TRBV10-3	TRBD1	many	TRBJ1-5	CAISGQGAQPQHF	TGTGCCATCAGTGGACAGGGGGCCCAGCCCCAGCATTTT
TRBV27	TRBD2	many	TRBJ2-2	CASWTRGGQTTGELFF	TGTGCCAGTTGGACACGGGGGGGCCAGACGACCGGGGAGCTGTTTTTT
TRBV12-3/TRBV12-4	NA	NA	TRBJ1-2	CASRVRSGQYGYTF	TGTGCCAGCAGGGTCCGCTCGGGGCAATATGGCTACACCTTC
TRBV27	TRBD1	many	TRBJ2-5	CASSATGQETQYF	TGTGCCAGCAGCGCGACAGGGCAAGAGACCCAGTACTTC
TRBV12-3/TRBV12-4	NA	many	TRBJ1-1	CASSRPGGQQAFF	TGTGCCAGCAGCCGACCCGGCGGCCAGCAAGCTTTCTTT
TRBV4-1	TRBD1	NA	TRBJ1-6	CASSHLSPGQTNSPLHF	TGCGCCAGCAGCCATTTATCCCCGGGACAGACTAATTCACCCCTCCACTTT
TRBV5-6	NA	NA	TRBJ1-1	CASSLNPQVWTEAFF	TGTGCCAGCAGTTTAAACCCACAGGTATGGACTGAAGCTTTCTTT
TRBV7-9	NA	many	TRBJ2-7	CASSSGTPSYEQYF	TGTGCCAGCAGTTCCGGAACTCCAAGTTACGAGCAGTACTTC